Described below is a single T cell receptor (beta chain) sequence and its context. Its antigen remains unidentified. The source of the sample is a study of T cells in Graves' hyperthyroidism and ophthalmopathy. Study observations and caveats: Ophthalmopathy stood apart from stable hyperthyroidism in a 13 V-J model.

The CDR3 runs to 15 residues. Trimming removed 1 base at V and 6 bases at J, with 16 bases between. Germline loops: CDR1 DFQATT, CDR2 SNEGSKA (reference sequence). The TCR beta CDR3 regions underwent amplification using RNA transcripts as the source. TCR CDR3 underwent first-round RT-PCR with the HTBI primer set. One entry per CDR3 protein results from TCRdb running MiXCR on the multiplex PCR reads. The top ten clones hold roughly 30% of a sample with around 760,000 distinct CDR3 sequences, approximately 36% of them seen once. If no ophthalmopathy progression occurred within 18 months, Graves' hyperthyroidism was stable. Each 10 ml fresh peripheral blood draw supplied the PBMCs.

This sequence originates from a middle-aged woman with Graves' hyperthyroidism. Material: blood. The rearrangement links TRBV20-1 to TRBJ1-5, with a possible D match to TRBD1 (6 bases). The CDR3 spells CSARGAGAGAQPQHF. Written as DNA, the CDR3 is TGCAGTGCTAGAGGGGCGGGGGCGGGGGCTCAGCCCCAGCATTTT.